The table lists the clone carrying this T cell receptor beta chain with a few counts. The target antigen is unknown. The CDR3 is 12 residues long. The V gene lost 4 bases and the J gene lost 9 bases, with 11 bases spanning the gap. Germline CDR1 SGHTA, CDR2 FQGNSA. The sample is drawn from a study of PD-1 blockade in classical Hodgkin lymphoma. Libraries were prepared by immunoSEQ multiplex PCR; TCRdb keeps only in-frame clonotypes and omits some of them. The table includes 40,000 to 45,000 clones, roughly three quarters detected once. Study results and caveats: The baseline diversity of complete responders showed similarity to that of newly diagnosed patients.

Every single patient, without exception, relapsed after autologous stem cell transplantation, and brentuximab vedotin exposure varied. This receptor was obtained from a human donor with classical Hodgkin lymphoma. The J gene is TRBJ2-3, the V gene TRBV7-2; possible D gene TRBD2, 6 bases. This material consisted of peripheral blood mononuclear cells (PBMCs), taken at baseline. The CDR3, as DNA: TGTGCCAGCAGCTCCTTAGCGGTAACGCAGTATTTT. Its protein product is CASSSLAVTQYF.